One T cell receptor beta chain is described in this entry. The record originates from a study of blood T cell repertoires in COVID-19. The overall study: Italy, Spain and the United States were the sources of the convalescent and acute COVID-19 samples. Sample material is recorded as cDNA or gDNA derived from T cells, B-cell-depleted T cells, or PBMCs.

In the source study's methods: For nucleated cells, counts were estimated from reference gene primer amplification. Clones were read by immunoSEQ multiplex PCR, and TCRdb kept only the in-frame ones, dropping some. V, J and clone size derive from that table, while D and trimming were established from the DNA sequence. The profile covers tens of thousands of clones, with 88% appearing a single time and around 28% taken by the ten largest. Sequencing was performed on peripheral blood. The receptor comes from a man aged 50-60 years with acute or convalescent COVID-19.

CDR3 protein: CASSPRQTNYGYTF. CDR3 coding DNA: TGTGCCAGCTCACCGCGACAGACTAACTATGGCTACACCTTC. This rearrangement joins TRBV18 to TRBJ1-2; D is possibly TRBD1 (5 bases). The CDR3 totals 14 residues. Per the germline V gene, CDR1 is KGHSH and CDR2 is LQKENI. The V end was cut by 3 bases, the J end by 0 bases, with 8 bases between.